What follows are 13 T cell receptor beta chains derived from one specimen sequenced in a study of blood T cell repertoires in COVID-19. The data were produced by immunoSEQ multiplex PCR, yet TCRdb's version contains in-frame clones alone and is incomplete. This sample carries about 150,000 clones, 75% to 90% of them seen once, and the ten largest clones take under 3%. The source material was peripheral blood. The source of these receptors is a man between 60 and 75 years old with active or convalescent COVID-19.

The rearrangement uses TRBV7-9 and TRBJ1-4; TRBD1 matches at 9 bases. The CDR3 is 16 residues long. The trim removed 2 bases at V and 4 bases at J, leaving 5 bases unmatched. The V gene's germline CDR1 is SEHNR and CDR2 FQNEAQ (reference sequence). CDR3 protein: CASSLNRGHVNEKLFF. The CDR3, as DNA: TGTGCCAGCAGCTTAAACAGGGGGCACGTTAATGAAAAACTGTTTTTT.

This chain joins TRBV4-2 and TRBJ2-7; TRBD2 matches 10 bases. The V segment lost 1 base and the J segment 3 bases; nucleotides outside the gene matches: 3. Germline CDR1 and CDR2: LGHNA and YNFKEQ. The CDR3 is made up of 15 amino acids. CDR3 nucleotides: TGTGCCAGCAGCCAAGGAATAGCGGGAGGCTACGAGCAGTACTTC. Its translation: CASSQGIAGGYEQYF.

V gene TRBV5-1 combines with J gene TRBJ2-7; 9 bases fit TRBD2. The CDR3 spans 15 residues. V trimming: 0 bases; J trimming: 4 bases; junction bases outside the gene matches: 5. Per germline, CDR1 SGHRS and CDR2 YFSETQ. The CDR3 nucleotides read TGCGCCAGCAGCTTGGGACTAGCGGAGAATTACGAGCAGTACTTC. It is translated as CASSLGLAENYEQYF.

The rearrangement uses TRBV28 and TRBJ2-3, with TRBD2 matching 11 bases. Germline CDR1 reads MDHEN; CDR2 reads SYDVKM. The CDR3 runs to 17 residues. Trimming took 5 bases from V and 2 from J; bases not matched to a gene: 9. CDR3 protein: CASSPRLAGPLTDTQYF. In DNA form, the CDR3 reads TGTGCCAGCAGTCCCAGACTAGCGGGGCCCCTCACAGATACGCAGTATTTT.

This clone was observed once. The chain employs TRBV10-3 and TRBJ1-4; 7 positions agree with TRBD1. With V trimmed by 8 bases and J by 8 bases, 11 bases remained unmatched. The CDR3 totals 14 residues. Germline loops: CDR1 ENHRY, CDR2 SYGVKD. The CDR3 sequence is CAIGGGRMGEKLFF. The CDR3 coding sequence is TGTGCCATCGGAGGGGGCAGGATGGGAGAAAAACTGTTTTTT.

The chain couples TRBV6-5 to TRBJ2-7, with 16 bases lining up with TRBD2. Germline V CDR1 and CDR2: MNHEY, SVGAGI. The length of the CDR3 is 13 residues. The ends lost 7 bases at V and 12 bases at J; junction bases unmatched: 6. The CDR3 loop reads CASTGTSGGARYF. In DNA form, the CDR3 reads TGTGCCAGCACCGGGACTAGCGGGGGGGCCAGGTACTTC.

The chain uses TRBV15 and TRBJ1-1, with a weak D call TRBD1 (6 bases). Per the germline V gene, CDR1 is LNHNV and CDR2 is YYDKDF (reference sequence). The CDR3 sequence is 13 residues long. Trimming took off 3 bases at V and 8 bases at J, with 13 bases between the two ends. Here the CDR3 reads CATSRGRTAEAFF. The CDR3 DNA follows: TGTGCCACCAGCAGGGGCAGGACAGCAGAAGCTTTCTTT. The whole variable domain, remainder taken from reference TRBV15 and TRBJ1-1, is DAMVIQNPRYQVTQFGKPVTLSCSQTLNHNVMYWYQQKSSQAPKLLFHYYDKDFNNEADTPDNFQSRRPNTSFCFLDIRSPGLGDTAMYLCATSRGRTAEAFFGQGTRLTVV.

The chain joins TRBV7-9 to TRBJ2-2; TRBD1 agrees at 7 bases. Germline lookup yields CDR1 SEHNR and CDR2 FQNEAQ (reference sequence). The CDR3 runs 15 residues. Trimming at V came to 5 bases and at J to 5 bases, leaving 8 bases not matched to a gene. Written as DNA, the CDR3 is TGTGCCAGCAGCGGCGGAACAGGGGTAACCGGGGAGCTGTTTTTT. Translated, it gives CASSGGTGVTGELFF.

CDR3 residues: CASSLADIYYGYTF. In nucleotides, the CDR3 is TGTGCCAGCAGCTTAGCTGACATTTACTATGGCTACACCTTC. The rearrangement uses TRBV7-8 and TRBJ1-2, with unresolved D. Looked up from germline, CDR1 is SGHVS and CDR2 is FQNEAQ. CDR3 length: 14 amino acids. Trimming cost V 0 bases and J 3 bases, with 8 bases left between them.

V and J are TRBV5-6 and TRBJ1-3; D call uncertain. Trimming shortened V by 2 bases and J by 4 bases, and 4 bases separated the two germline ends. The CDR3 is 12 residues long. Germline lookup yields CDR1 SGHDT and CDR2 YYEEEE. The CDR3 nucleotides read TGTGCCAGCAGCTTAGCGGGAAACACCATATATTTT. This codes for CASSLAGNTIYF.

The gene calls are TRBV4-3 and TRBJ1-1; D gene unclear. This CDR3 is 14 amino acids long. Trimming left V 3 bases short and J 1 base short, with 9 bases between. Germline loops: CDR1 LGHNA, CDR2 YSLEER. Here the CDR3 reads CASSQEMGNTEAFF. DNA of the CDR3: TGCGCCAGCAGCCAGGAGATGGGGAACACTGAAGCTTTCTTT.

This rearrangement joins TRBV7-2 to TRBJ2-5, with D maybe TRBD1 (6 bases). Per the germline V gene, CDR1 is SGHTA and CDR2 is FQGNSA. This CDR3 comprises 14 residues. Deletions cut 5 bases from V and 4 bases from J, with 14 bases between. The CDR3 DNA follows: TGTGCCAGCAGCCGTTCGCTGGGGGCAGAGACCCAGTACTTC. Its translation is CASSRSLGAETQYF.

This clone was recorded only once. The V gene is TRBV3-1 (or the pseudogene TRBV3-2), the J gene TRBJ2-6; TRBD1 aligns across 8 bases. Germline trimming cut 4 bases from V and 0 bases from J; bases unmatched to any gene: 17. This CDR3 is 21 amino acids long. The V gene's germline CDR1 is LGHDT and CDR2 YNNKEL (reference sequence). CDR3 residues: CASSRKGGTGQASSGANVLTF. CDR3 coding DNA: TGTGCCAGCAGCCGCAAAGGGGGTACGGGACAGGCTAGCTCTGGGGCCAACGTCCTGACTTTC.